These T cell receptor beta chains were read from a single sample in a study of blood T cell repertoires in COVID-19. Some clones are missing from TCRdb's copy, which holds only in-frame ones; the method was immunoSEQ multiplex PCR. The sample shows roughly 120,000 clones, roughly 85% of them seen only once. The sample taken for sequencing was peripheral blood. Receptors were obtained from a human donor in a cohort sampled during active COVID-19. The CDR3 runs from the conserved cysteine through the conserved F or W. A D gene is named only where the DNA matches it firmly.

V: TRBV10-3; D: -; length: 14; CDR3: CAISEPGGGYEQYF
V: TRBV7-2; D: TRBD2; length: 16; CDR3: CASSPRTGGGTMEQYF
V: TRBV3-1/TRBV3-2; D: TRBD1; length: 16; CDR3: CASSNTGTGMGTEAFF
V: TRBV7-9; D: -; length: 14; CDR3: CASSYGGLNTEAFF
V: TRBV6-5; D: TRBD1; length: 14; CDR3: CASSKAQGAYEQFF
V: TRBV5-6; D: TRBD1; length: 15; CDR3: CASSNGQGYNSPLHF
V: TRBV7-2; D: -; length: 13; CDR3: CASSADRGYGYTF
V: TRBV7-2; D: TRBD2; length: 14; CDR3: CASSSGTSNTEQYF
V: TRBV5-1; D: TRBD2; length: 15; CDR3: CASSVSGRASVEQFF
V: TRBV27; D: TRBD2; length: 16; CDR3: CASSLRTAGGAGELFF
V: TRBV2; D: TRBD2; length: 10; CDR3: CASREGEQYF